Listed below are T cell receptor beta chains from one sample, sequenced in a study of blood T cell repertoires in COVID-19. The data were produced by immunoSEQ multiplex PCR, yet TCRdb's version contains in-frame clones alone and is incomplete. Of about 99,000 clones listed, about 85% are singletons. Sequenced: peripheral blood. These receptors were obtained from a man aged 50 to 59 in a cohort sampled during active COVID-19. CDR3s include the opening cysteine and the closing phenylalanine or tryptophan. A D gene is named only where the DNA matches it firmly. The size of a clone is reported for some rows only, either as once, few or many, or as a class for expanded clones.

V	size	J	D	DNA	CDR3
TRBV3-1/TRBV3-2	.	TRBJ2-1	.	TGTGCCAGCAGCCAAGGAGCAGGGGCCGGCGAGCAGTTCTTC	CASSQGAGAGEQFF
TRBV6-6	.	TRBJ2-1	.	TGTGCCAGCGCTCTAGATTACAATGAGCAGTTCTTC	CASALDYNEQFF
TRBV27	.	TRBJ1-1	TRBD1	TGTGCCAGCAGCCGCGGGACAGGGAATCGGGTACTGGACACTGAAGCTTTCTTT	CASSRGTGNRVLDTEAFF
TRBV10-3	.	TRBJ1-1	.	TGTGCCATCAGTGAGTCGGGTAGGGGATTGAACACTGAAGCTTTCTTT	CAISESGRGLNTEAFF
TRBV11-3	.	TRBJ2-3	.	TGTGCCAGCAGCTTATCTAGGAATACAGATACGCAGTATTTT	CASSLSRNTDTQYF
TRBV6-5	.	TRBJ2-3	TRBD2	TGTGCCAGCAGGACTAGCGACACAGATACGCAGTATTTT	CASRTSDTDTQYF
TRBV24-1	few	TRBJ2-5	TRBD1	TGTGCCACCAGTGATCTGGGACAGGGGAAGACCCAGTACTTC	CATSDLGQGKTQYF
TRBV7-9	few	TRBJ2-7	.	TGTGCCAGCAGCTTACCGAGCCACTACGAGCAGTACTTC	CASSLPSHYEQYF
TRBV7-3	.	TRBJ1-1	.	TGTGCCAGCAGCTTGAGCTCGGGAACCACTGAAGCTTTCTTT	CASSLSSGTTEAFF
TRBV2	.	TRBJ2-1	TRBD1	TGTGCCAGCAACCGGGACAGAAACAATGAGCAGTTCTTC	CASNRDRNNEQFF
TRBV6-5	.	TRBJ1-1	TRBD1	TGTGCCAGCGGGGTGACAGGGACGAGTTCAGCTTTCTTT	CASGVTGTSSAFF
TRBV12-3/TRBV12-4	.	TRBJ1-2	.	TGTGCCAGCAGAACCTCGGGGGGCTATGGCTACACCTTC	CASRTSGGYGYTF
TRBV28	.	TRBJ1-5	.	TGTGCCAGCCGACCCCAGGGGAACAATCAGCCCCAGCATTTT	CASRPQGNNQPQHF
TRBV15	once	TRBJ2-3	.	TGTGCCACCAGCAGAGACAGGCGGGACAGCAGCACAGATACGCAGTATTTT	CATSRDRRDSSTDTQYF
TRBV5-1	.	TRBJ2-1	TRBD1	TGCGCCAGCAGCTTGGTATTAGGACAGGCTTCCAGGGGCAATGAGCAGTTCTTC	CASSLVLGQASRGNEQFF
TRBV5-1	.	TRBJ2-1	.	TGCGCCAGCAGCTTGGCCGAGGGCGGATCCTACAATGAGCAGTTCTTC	CASSLAEGGSYNEQFF
TRBV6-5	.	TRBJ1-4	.	TGTGCCAGCCCGGACAACCAAAATGAAAAACTGTTTTTT	CASPDNQNEKLFF
TRBV9	.	TRBJ2-3	TRBD2	TGTGCCAGCAGCGTTTCGGCTAGCGGGAGTTTCACAGATACGCAGTATTTT	CASSVSASGSFTDTQYF
TRBV27	.	TRBJ1-4	.	TGTGCCAGCAGACGACAACAGCTTATCACGGGAGTTAATGAAAAACTGTTTTTT	CASRRQQLITGVNEKLFF
TRBV19	once	TRBJ2-5	TRBD2	TGTGCCAGTAGTAACACCCAGCGGGGGGAGACCCAGTACTTC	CASSNTQRGETQYF
TRBV6-2/TRBV6-3	.	TRBJ2-5	.	TGTGCCAGCAGTGTCTCGCGGGGAAGGGAGACCCAGTACTTC	CASSVSRGRETQYF
TRBV19	once	TRBJ1-2	.	TGTGCCAGTAGTATAAAGGGCGGGCCTAACTATGGCTACACCTTC	CASSIKGGPNYGYTF
TRBV4-1	.	TRBJ2-3	TRBD2	TGCGCCAGCAGCCAAGGCAGCGGGGGGTGGAAAGATACGCAGTATTTT	CASSQGSGGWKDTQYF
TRBV9	.	TRBJ1-2	.	TGTGCCAGCAGCCTTACTCAGCGGGCAGACGCGTCCGGGTATGGCTACACCTTC	CASSLTQRADASGYGYTF
TRBV4-1	.	TRBJ2-3	TRBD1	TGCGCCAGCAGCCAAGTACAGGGGGCCGCGCTCGATACGCAGTATTTT	CASSQVQGAALDTQYF
TRBV11-3	.	TRBJ2-2	.	TGTGCCAGCAGCCCACCACCGTCCAGGTCCCCCGGGGAGCTGTTTTTT	CASSPPPSRSPGELFF
TRBV5-1	.	TRBJ1-1	.	TGCGCCAGCAGCTCCCCGGTGAACACTGAAGCTTTCTTT	CASSSPVNTEAFF
TRBV6-6	.	TRBJ1-3	.	TGTGCCAGCAGTCCCCGGGGGAGCTCTGGAAACACCATATATTTT	CASSPRGSSGNTIYF
TRBV6-5	.	TRBJ2-5	TRBD2	TGTGCCGCACGAGCAGCGGGAGGAGAGACCCAGTACTTC	CAARAAGGETQYF
TRBV20-1	once	TRBJ1-1	.	TGCGGACGGGGAGGGGGCACTGAAGCTTTCTTT	CGRGGGTEAFF
TRBV11-2	.	TRBJ2-3	.	TGTGCCAGCAGCTTCGGGACACGGGTTGGGAAAACAGATACGCAGTATTTT	CASSFGTRVGKTDTQYF
TRBV27	.	TRBJ2-3	.	TGTGCCAGCAGTTTAATACTAGGTACAGATACGCAGTATTTT	CASSLILGTDTQYF
TRBV5-6	few	TRBJ1-5	.	TGTGCCAGCAGCTCCCAGACGGACAGCCGCAATCAGCCCCAGCATTTT	CASSSQTDSRNQPQHF
TRBV7-2	.	TRBJ1-3	.	TGTGCCAGCATGAACCGGGGGGCAAACACCATATATTTT	CASMNRGANTIYF
TRBV9	.	TRBJ1-1	.	TGTGCCAGCGGGGCAGGGGTGGACACTGAAGCTTTCTTT	CASGAGVDTEAFF
TRBV4-2	.	TRBJ1-3	TRBD1	TGTGCCAGCAGCCAAGAAGAGGGGGCTTCGGGAAACACCATATATTTT	CASSQEEGASGNTIYF
TRBV2	.	TRBJ2-5	.	TGTGCCAGCACGGCAGGGTTAGAAGAGACCCAGTACTTC	CASTAGLEETQYF
TRBV7-9	.	TRBJ1-4	.	TGTGCCAGCAGCTTAGACCCGACCCTCGGGGAAAAACTGTTTTTT	CASSLDPTLGEKLFF
TRBV11-2	once	TRBJ2-3	.	TGTGCCAGCAGCCACGGGGGAACGCAGTATTTT	CASSHGGTQYF
TRBV2	.	TRBJ1-1	TRBD1	TGTGCCAGCAGTGGGACAGGGGGGACTGAAGCTTTCTTT	CASSGTGGTEAFF
TRBV9	.	TRBJ2-5	.	TGTGCCAGCAGCGTCTATCCCACGGGTCAAGAGACCCAGTACTTC	CASSVYPTGQETQYF
TRBV6-1	.	TRBJ2-7	.	TGTGCCAGCAGTGACGGCGGGACTCGAGAGCAGTACTTC	CASSDGGTREQYF
TRBV19	.	TRBJ1-2	.	TGTGCCAGTAGTTCGCGGGGTTCGGGCTACACCTTC	CASSSRGSGYTF
TRBV14	.	TRBJ1-2	.	TGTGCCAGCAGCCAAGATCGGGGGGTAATCTATGGCTACACCTTC	CASSQDRGVIYGYTF
TRBV7-3	.	TRBJ2-3	TRBD2	TGTGCCAGCAGCTTAGCGGGGGGCCAGTACTCAGATACGCAGTATTTT	CASSLAGGQYSDTQYF
TRBV10-3	.	TRBJ2-1	TRBD1	TGTGCCATCAAGGGAACAGGGGGGAAATACAATGAGCAGTTCTTC	CAIKGTGGKYNEQFF
TRBV6-5	.	TRBJ2-2	TRBD1	TGTGCCAGCAGGGGACAGGGATCAATGTCCGGGGAGCTGTTTTTT	CASRGQGSMSGELFF
TRBV5-6	few	TRBJ1-3	TRBD1	TGTGCCAGCAGCTCCACCCTTCCTGGGCAGGGGGCTGGAAACACCATATATTTT	CASSSTLPGQGAGNTIYF
TRBV7-2	.	TRBJ2-2	.	TGTGCCAGCAGCTTAGCGGGGGGGAACACCGGGGAGCTGTTTTTT	CASSLAGGNTGELFF